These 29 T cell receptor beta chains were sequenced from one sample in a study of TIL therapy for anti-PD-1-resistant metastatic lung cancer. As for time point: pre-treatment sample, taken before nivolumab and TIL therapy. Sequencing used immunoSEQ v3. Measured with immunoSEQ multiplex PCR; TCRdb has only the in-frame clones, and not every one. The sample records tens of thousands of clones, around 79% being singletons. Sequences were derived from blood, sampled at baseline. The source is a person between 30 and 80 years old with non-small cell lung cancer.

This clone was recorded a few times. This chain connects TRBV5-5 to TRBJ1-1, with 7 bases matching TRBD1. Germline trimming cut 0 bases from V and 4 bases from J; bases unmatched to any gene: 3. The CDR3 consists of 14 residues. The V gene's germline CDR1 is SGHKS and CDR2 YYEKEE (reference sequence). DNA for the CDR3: TGTGCCAGCAGCTTGGACAGGGGATTCACTGAAGCTTTCTTT. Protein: CASSLDRGFTEAFF.

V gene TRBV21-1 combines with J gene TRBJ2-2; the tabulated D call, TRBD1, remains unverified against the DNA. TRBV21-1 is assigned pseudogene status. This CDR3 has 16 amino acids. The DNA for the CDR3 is TGTGCCAGCAGCAAAGAAGGTGGGACAGGGGTGGGGGAGCTGTTTTTT. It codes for CASSKEGGTGVGELFF.

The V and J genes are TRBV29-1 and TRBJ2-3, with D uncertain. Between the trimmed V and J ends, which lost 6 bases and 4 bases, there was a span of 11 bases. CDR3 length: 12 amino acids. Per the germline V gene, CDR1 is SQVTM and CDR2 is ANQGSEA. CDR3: CSVALSADTQYF. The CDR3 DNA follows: TGCAGCGTCGCCCTTTCTGCAGATACGCAGTATTTT.

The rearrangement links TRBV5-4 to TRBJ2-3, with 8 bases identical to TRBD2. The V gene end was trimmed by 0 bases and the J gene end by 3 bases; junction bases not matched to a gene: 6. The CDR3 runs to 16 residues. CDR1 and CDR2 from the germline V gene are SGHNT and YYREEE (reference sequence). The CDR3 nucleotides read TGTGCCAGCAGCTTGGCAACCGGGAGGGGGACAGATACGCAGTATTTT. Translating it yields CASSLATGRGTDTQYF.

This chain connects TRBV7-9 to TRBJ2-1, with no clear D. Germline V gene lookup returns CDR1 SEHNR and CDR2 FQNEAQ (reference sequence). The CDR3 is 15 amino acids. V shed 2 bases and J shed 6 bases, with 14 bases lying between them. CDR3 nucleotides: TGTGCCAGCAGCTTATCCCGGCAATCCGGCAATGAGCAGTTCTTC. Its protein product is CASSLSRQSGNEQFF.

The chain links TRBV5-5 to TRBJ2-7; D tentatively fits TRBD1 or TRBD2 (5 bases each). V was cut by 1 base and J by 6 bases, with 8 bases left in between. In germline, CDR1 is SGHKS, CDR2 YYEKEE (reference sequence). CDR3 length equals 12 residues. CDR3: CASSLPGGEQYF. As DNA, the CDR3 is TGTGCCAGCAGCTTGCCTGGGGGCGAGCAGTACTTC.

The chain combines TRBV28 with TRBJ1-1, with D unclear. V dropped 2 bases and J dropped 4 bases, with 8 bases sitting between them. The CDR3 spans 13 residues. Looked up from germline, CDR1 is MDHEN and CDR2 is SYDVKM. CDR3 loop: CASSLLGSTEAFF. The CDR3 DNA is TGTGCCAGCAGTTTACTAGGTAGCACTGAAGCTTTCTTT.

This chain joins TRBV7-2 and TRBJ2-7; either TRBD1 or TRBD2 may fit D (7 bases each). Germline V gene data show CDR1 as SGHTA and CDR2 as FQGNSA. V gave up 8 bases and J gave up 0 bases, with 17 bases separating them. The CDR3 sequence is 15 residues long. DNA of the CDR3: TGTGCCAGCGCCAGGGGGGGGCTGACCTCCTACGAGCAGTACTTC. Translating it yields CASARGGLTSYEQYF.

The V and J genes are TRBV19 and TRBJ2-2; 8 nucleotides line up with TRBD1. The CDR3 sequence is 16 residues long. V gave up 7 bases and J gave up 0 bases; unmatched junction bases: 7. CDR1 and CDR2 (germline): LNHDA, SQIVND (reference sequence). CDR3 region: CASKEQGVANTGELFF. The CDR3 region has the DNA TGTGCCAGTAAGGAACAGGGGGTAGCGAACACCGGGGAGCTGTTTTTT.

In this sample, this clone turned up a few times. CDR3: CAISESSGTPYNEQFF. The CDR3 nucleotides read TGTGCCATCAGTGAGTCGTCGGGGACGCCTTACAATGAGCAGTTCTTC. V and J are TRBV10-3 and TRBJ2-1; TRBD1 or TRBD2 may be the D gene (5 bases each). Per the germline V gene, CDR1 is ENHRY and CDR2 is SYGVKD. V was trimmed by 0 bases and J by 4 bases, leaving 13 bases between them. The CDR3 has 16 amino acids.

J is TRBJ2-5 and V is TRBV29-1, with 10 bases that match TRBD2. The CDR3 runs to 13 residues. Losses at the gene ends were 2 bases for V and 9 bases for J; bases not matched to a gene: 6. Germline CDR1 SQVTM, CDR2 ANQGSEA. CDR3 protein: CSVELAGDLAQYF. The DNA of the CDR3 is TGCAGCGTTGAACTAGCGGGGGACCTGGCCCAGTACTTC.

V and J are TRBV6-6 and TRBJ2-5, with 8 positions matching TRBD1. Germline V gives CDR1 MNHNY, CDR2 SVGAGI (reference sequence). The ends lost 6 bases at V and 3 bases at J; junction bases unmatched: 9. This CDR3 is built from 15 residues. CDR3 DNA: TGTGCCAGCAGGATGGCAGGGGGCGCAGAAGAGACCCAGTACTTC. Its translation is CASRMAGGAEETQYF.

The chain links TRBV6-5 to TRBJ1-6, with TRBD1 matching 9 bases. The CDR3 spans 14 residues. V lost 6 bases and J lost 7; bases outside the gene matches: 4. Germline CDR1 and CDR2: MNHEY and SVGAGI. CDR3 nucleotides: TGTGCCAGCAGGACAGGGGGATCGAATTCACCCCTCCACTTT. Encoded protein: CASRTGGSNSPLHF.

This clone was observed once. CDR3 nucleotide sequence: TGTGCCAGCAGCTTTGGGGATTTAGCGGGCCCTACTCCCTTCTTT. Amino acid sequence: CASSFGDLAGPTPFF. The chain couples TRBV7-9 to TRBJ1-1; D remains ambiguous. V was cut by 3 bases and J by 14 bases, with 25 bases left in between. The V gene's germline CDR1 is SEHNR and CDR2 FQNEAQ (reference sequence). This CDR3 is built from 15 residues.

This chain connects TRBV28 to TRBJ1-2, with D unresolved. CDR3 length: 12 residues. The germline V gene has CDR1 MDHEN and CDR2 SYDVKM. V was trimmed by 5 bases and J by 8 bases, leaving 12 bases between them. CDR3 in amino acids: CASSLQYSGYTF. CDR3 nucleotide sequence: TGTGCCAGCAGTCTACAGTATTCGGGCTACACCTTC.

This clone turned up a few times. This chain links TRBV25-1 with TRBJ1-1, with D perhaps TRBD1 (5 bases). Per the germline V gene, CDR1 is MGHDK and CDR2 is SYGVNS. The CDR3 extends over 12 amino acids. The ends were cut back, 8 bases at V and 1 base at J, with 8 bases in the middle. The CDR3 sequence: CASHTGNTEAFF. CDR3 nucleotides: TGTGCCAGCCACACAGGGAACACTGAAGCTTTCTTT.

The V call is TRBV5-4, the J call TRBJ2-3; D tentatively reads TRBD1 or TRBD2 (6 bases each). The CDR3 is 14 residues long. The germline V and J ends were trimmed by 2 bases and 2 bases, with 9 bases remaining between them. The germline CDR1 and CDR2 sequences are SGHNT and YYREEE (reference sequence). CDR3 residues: CASSFSGATDTQYF. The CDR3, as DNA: TGTGCCAGCAGCTTCTCGGGGGCCACAGATACGCAGTATTTT.

The DNA for the CDR3 is TGTGCCAGCAGTGAACCCGCAGACTACGAGCAGTACTTC. It yields the protein CASSEPADYEQYF. The rearrangement links TRBV6-1 to TRBJ2-7; no reliable D call. The CDR3 sequence is 13 residues long. The ends were cut back, 2 bases at V and 3 bases at J, with 8 bases in the middle. Germline CDR1 reads MNHNS; CDR2 reads SASEGT.

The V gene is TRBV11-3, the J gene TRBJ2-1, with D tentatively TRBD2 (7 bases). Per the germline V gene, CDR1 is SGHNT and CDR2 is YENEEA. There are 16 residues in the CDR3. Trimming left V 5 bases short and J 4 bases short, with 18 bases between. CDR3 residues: CASSGRGSGGYNEQFF. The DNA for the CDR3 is TGTGCCAGCAGCGGTAGGGGGTCGGGAGGTTACAATGAGCAGTTCTTC.

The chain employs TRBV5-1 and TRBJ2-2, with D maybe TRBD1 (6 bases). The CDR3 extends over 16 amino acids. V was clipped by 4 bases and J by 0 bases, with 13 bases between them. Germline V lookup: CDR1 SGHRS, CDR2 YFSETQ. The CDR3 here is CASSLRGTTNTGELFF. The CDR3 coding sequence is TGCGCCAGCAGCCTCAGAGGGACAACGAACACCGGGGAGCTGTTTTTT.

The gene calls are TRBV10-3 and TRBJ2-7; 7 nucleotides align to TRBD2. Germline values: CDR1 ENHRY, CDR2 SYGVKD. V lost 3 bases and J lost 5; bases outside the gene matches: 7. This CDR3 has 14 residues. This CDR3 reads CAISEVAGVNEQYF. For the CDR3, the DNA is TGTGCCATCAGTGAAGTGGCGGGGGTTAACGAGCAGTACTTC.

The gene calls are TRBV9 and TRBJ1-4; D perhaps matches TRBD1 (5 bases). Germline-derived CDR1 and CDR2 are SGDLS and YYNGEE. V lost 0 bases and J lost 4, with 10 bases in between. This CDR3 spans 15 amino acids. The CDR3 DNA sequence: TGTGCCAGCAGCGTAGGAGCAGGGCGTAATGAAAAACTGTTTTTT. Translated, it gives CASSVGAGRNEKLFF. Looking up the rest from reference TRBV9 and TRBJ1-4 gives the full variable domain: DSGVTQTPKHLITATGQRVTLRCSPRSGDLSVYWYQQSLDQGLQFLIQYYNGEERAKGNILERFSAQQFPDLHSELNLSSLELGDSALYFCASSVGAGRNEKLFFGSGTQLSVL.

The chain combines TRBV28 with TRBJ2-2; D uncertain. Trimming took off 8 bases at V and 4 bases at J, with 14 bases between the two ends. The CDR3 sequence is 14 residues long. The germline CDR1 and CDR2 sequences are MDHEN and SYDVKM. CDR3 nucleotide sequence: TGTGCCAGCGGGGTCGTCATTGGCACCGGGGAGCTGTTTTTT. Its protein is CASGVVIGTGELFF.

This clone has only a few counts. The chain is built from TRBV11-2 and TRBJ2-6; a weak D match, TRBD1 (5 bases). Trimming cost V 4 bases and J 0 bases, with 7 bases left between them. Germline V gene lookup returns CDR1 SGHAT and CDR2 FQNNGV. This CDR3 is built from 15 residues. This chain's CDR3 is CASSSTGSGANVLTF. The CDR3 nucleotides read TGTGCCAGCAGCTCTACAGGCTCTGGGGCCAACGTCCTGACTTTC.

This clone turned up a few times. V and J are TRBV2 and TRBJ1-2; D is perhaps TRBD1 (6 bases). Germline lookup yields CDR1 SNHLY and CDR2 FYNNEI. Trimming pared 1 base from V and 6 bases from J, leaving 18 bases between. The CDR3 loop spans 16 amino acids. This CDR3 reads CASSEGVNRVVDGYTF. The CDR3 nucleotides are TGTGCCAGCAGTGAAGGAGTAAACAGGGTTGTGGATGGCTACACCTTC.

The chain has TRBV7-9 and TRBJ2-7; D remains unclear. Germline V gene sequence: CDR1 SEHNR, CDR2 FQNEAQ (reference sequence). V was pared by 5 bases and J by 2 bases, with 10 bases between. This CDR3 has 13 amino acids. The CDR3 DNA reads TGTGCCAGCAGCCTGTCGGACCCCTACGAGCAGTACTTC. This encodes CASSLSDPYEQYF. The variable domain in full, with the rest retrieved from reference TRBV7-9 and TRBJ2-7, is DTGVSQNPRHKITKRGQNVTFRCDPISEHNRLYWYRQTLGQGPEFLTYFQNEAQLEKSRLLSDRFSAERPKGSFSTLEIQRTEQGDSAMYLCASSLSDPYEQYFGPGTRLTVT.

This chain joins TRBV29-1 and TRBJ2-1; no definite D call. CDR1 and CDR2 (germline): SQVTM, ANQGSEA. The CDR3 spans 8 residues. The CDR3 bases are TGCAACGACAATGAGCAGTTCTTC. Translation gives CNDNEQFF.

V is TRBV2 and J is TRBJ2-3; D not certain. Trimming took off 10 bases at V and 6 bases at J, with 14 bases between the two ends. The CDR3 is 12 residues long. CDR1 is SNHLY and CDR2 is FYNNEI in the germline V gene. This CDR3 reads CATAPVADTQYF. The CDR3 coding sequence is TGTGCCACCGCGCCGGTGGCGGATACGCAGTATTTT.

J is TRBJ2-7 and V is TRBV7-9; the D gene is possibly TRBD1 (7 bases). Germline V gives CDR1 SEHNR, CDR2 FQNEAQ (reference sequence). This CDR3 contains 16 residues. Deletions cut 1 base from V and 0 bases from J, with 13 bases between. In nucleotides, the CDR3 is TGTGCCAGCAGCTTAGTCGCCAGGGGGGCCTCCTACGAGCAGTACTTC. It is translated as CASSLVARGASYEQYF.